This T cell receptor (beta chain) was identified during a study of T cell responses to AZD1222 COVID-19 vaccine. Assay: immunoSEQ multiplex PCR; the TCRdb copy retains only in-frame clones and omits some. The table lists 90,000 to 150,000 clones, 86% of them singletons. This TCR was sampled from an adult who received the AZD1222 COVID-19 vaccine. The material was peripheral blood, obtained 28 days after the second AZD1222 dose.

CDR3 sequence: CASTMGRNNEQFF. For the CDR3, the DNA is TGTGCCAGCACCATGGGACGGAACAATGAGCAGTTCTTC. The gene calls are TRBV12-3 or TRBV12-4 and TRBJ2-1; either TRBD1 or TRBD2 may supply D (5 bases each). Deletions cut 7 bases from V and 5 bases from J, with 12 bases between. The CDR3 runs to 13 residues.